The 24 T cell receptor beta chains reported below all come from one sample, sequenced in a study of cytotoxic CD8 clonotypes in ibrutinib-treated CLL. The method was immunoSEQ multiplex PCR; TCRdb's version includes in-frame clones alone and lacks a portion of them. The table includes more than 75,000 clones, about 74% detected once. The sequencing used PBMCs, collected after 24 months of ibrutinib treatment. These receptors all stem from a human donor with chronic lymphocytic leukemia.

The J gene is TRBJ2-7, the V gene TRBV18, with no clear D. V was trimmed by 0 bases and J by 3 bases, leaving 9 bases between them. Germline V gives CDR1 KGHSH, CDR2 LQKENI. This CDR3 contains 14 residues. The CDR3 DNA is TGTGCCAGCTCACCACCTAACTCTAACTACGAGCAGTACTTC. Amino acid sequence: CASSPPNSNYEQYF. The full variable domain, rest sourced from reference TRBV18 and TRBJ2-7, is NAGVMQNPRHLVRRRGQEARLRCSPMKGHSHVYWYRQLPEEGLKFMVYLQKENIIDESGMPKERFSAEFPKEGPSILRIQQVVRGDSAAYFCASSPPNSNYEQYFGPGTRLTVT.

The chain couples TRBV5-1 to TRBJ1-6; TRBD1 might be the D (5 bases). The CDR3 consists of 14 residues. The germline CDR1 and CDR2 sequences are SGHRS and YFSETQ. V was shortened by 0 bases and J by 9 bases, with 10 bases between the two germline ends. The DNA for the CDR3 is TGCGCCAGCAGCTTGGAGGGGAGTGGTTCACCCCTCCACTTT. It codes for CASSLEGSGSPLHF.

The sample holds a few counts of this clone. The J gene is TRBJ2-2, the V gene TRBV18; 11 nucleotides align to TRBD1. The length of the CDR3 is 16 residues. Losses at the gene ends were 6 bases for V and 4 bases for J; bases not matched to a gene: 7. The germline V gene encodes CDR1 KGHSH and CDR2 LQKENI. The CDR3 protein is CASSLGQGAGTGELFF. The DNA for the CDR3 is TGTGCCAGCTCCCTCGGACAGGGGGCCGGCACCGGGGAGCTGTTTTTT.

The chain links TRBV19 to TRBJ2-6; 7 bases map to TRBD1. Germline lookup yields CDR1 LNHDA and CDR2 SQIVND (reference sequence). Trimming cost V 8 bases and J 3 bases; bases outside gene matches: 13. The CDR3 length is 17 residues. The CDR3 loop reads CASGGLNRGLGANVLTF. DNA of the CDR3: TGTGCCAGTGGCGGTCTCAACAGGGGTCTTGGGGCCAACGTCCTGACTTTC.

This clone has a single count. V gene TRBV13 combines with J gene TRBJ1-1; D gene unclear. The CDR3 is 15 amino acids. V gave up 1 base and J gave up 6 bases, with 15 bases separating them. CDR1 and CDR2 from the germline V gene are PRHDT and FYEKMQ (reference sequence). CDR3 residues: CASSLVVRSNPEAFF. The CDR3 DNA reads TGTGCCAGCAGCTTAGTAGTCCGGTCTAACCCTGAAGCTTTCTTT.

The chain is built from TRBV27 and TRBJ1-5; the D gene is possibly TRBD1 (6 bases). Germline V lookup: CDR1 MNHEY, CDR2 SMNVEV (reference sequence). V lost 7 bases and J lost 7, with 14 bases in between. CDR3 length: 13 amino acids. CDR3 sequence (DNA): TGTGCCAGCACCGGGGGGCAGGGACAGCCCCAGCATTTT. This codes for CASTGGQGQPQHF.

The chain has TRBV19 and TRBJ2-7; 7 nucleotides align to TRBD2. V lost 3 bases and J lost 0; bases outside the gene matches: 5. In germline, CDR1 is LNHDA, CDR2 SQIVND (reference sequence). This CDR3 is 15 amino acids long. In DNA, the CDR3 is TGTGCCAGTAGTATTCATCTAGCGGACTCCTACGAGCAGTACTTC. Protein: CASSIHLADSYEQYF.

The gene calls are TRBV2 and TRBJ2-1; D gene ambiguous. This CDR3 is 11 amino acids long. The V gene's germline CDR1 is SNHLY and CDR2 FYNNEI. Trimming shortened V by 6 bases and J by 8 bases, and 8 bases separated the two germline ends. CDR3 sequence (DNA): TGTGCCAGCAGGGGGTACCATGAGCAGTTCTTC. Amino acid sequence: CASRGYHEQFF. The full variable domain, in which reference TRBV2 and TRBJ2-1 provide the parts outside the CDR3, is EPEVTQTPSHQVTQMGQEVILRCVPISNHLYFYWYRQILGQKVEFLVSFYNNEISEKSEIFDDQFSVERPDGSNFTLKIRSTKLEDSAMYFCASRGYHEQFFGPGTRLTVL.

The gene calls are TRBV4-2 and TRBJ2-1; maybe TRBD2 (6 bases). The CDR3 length is 17 residues. Trimming took off 4 bases at V and 12 bases at J, with 28 bases between the two ends. Germline loops: CDR1 LGHNA, CDR2 YNFKEQ. CDR3 in amino acids: CASSPGSGQPGGRLQFF. The CDR3 DNA is TGTGCCAGCAGCCCGGGCTCGGGCCAACCCGGGGGACGGTTGCAGTTCTTC.

The chain uses TRBV7-2 and TRBJ2-5, with 7 bases matching TRBD2. CDR1 is SGHTA and CDR2 is FQGNSA in the germline V gene. The CDR3 sequence is 13 residues long. V lost 5 bases and J lost 5; bases outside the gene matches: 5. The CDR3 DNA reads TGTGCCAGCAGCCGGGGGGACGGGGAGACCCAGTACTTC. This codes for CASSRGDGETQYF.

The V call is TRBV7-9, the J call TRBJ1-2; D uncertain. The CDR3 covers 14 residues. V was trimmed by 5 bases and J by 4 bases, leaving 14 bases between them. Germline V CDR1 and CDR2: SEHNR, FQNEAQ (reference sequence). This CDR3 is CASSTSGWSYGYTF. CDR3 DNA: TGTGCCAGCAGCACTTCGGGGTGGTCCTATGGCTACACCTTC.

This clone was found once. The chain recombines TRBV5-5 with TRBJ2-3; D is ambiguous. The CDR3 runs 11 residues. Trimming stripped 1 base from V and 7 bases from J, with 4 bases between. CDR1 is SGHKS and CDR2 is YYEKEE in the germline V gene (reference sequence). This CDR3 reads CASSLSYTQYF. The CDR3 nucleotides are TGTGCCAGCAGCTTGAGTTATACGCAGTATTTT.

The J gene is TRBJ2-2, the V gene TRBV11-2; weak D call: TRBD2 (5 bases). The CDR3 runs to 16 residues. The germline gives CDR1 SGHAT, CDR2 FQNNGV. The V and J ends lost 2 bases and 4 bases respectively, with 14 bases between them. The CDR3 is CASSLILGALTGELFF. CDR3 in DNA: TGTGCCAGCAGCTTAATCCTGGGAGCGCTCACCGGGGAGCTGTTTTTT.

The rearrangement links TRBV19 to TRBJ1-1; D unresolved. Germline loops: CDR1 LNHDA, CDR2 SQIVND (reference sequence). This CDR3 spans 12 amino acids. Trimming stripped 4 bases from V and 7 bases from J, with 10 bases between. The CDR3 loop reads CASSRFGSEAFF. CDR3 sequence (DNA): TGTGCCAGTAGTAGGTTTGGCAGTGAAGCTTTCTTT. The entire variable domain, with the rest obtained from reference TRBV19 and TRBJ1-1, is as follows: DGGITQSPKYLFRKEGQNVTLSCEQNLNHDAMYWYRQDPGQGLRLIYYSQIVNDFQKGDIAEGYSVSREKKESFPLTVTSAQKNPTAFYLCASSRFGSEAFFGQGTRLTVV.

V usage is TRBV5-4 and J usage is TRBJ1-1; D call uncertain. Germline V gene data show CDR1 as SGHNT and CDR2 as YYREEE (reference sequence). The CDR3 has 15 amino acids. V was shortened by 1 base and J by 4 bases, with 14 bases between the two germline ends. As DNA, the CDR3 is TGTGCCAGCAGCTTGTCATCCGAGACATTCACTGAAGCTTTCTTT. Protein: CASSLSSETFTEAFF.

The V and J genes are TRBV18 and TRBJ1-1; D perhaps matches TRBD1 (5 bases). V was trimmed by 3 bases and J by 6 bases, leaving 17 bases between them. This CDR3 is 15 amino acids long. CDR1 KGHSH and CDR2 LQKENI come from the germline V gene. The CDR3 DNA reads TGTGCCAGCTCACCGCTACAGGATGGGGCTTCTGAAGCTTTCTTT. Translating it yields CASSPLQDGASEAFF.

The DNA for the CDR3 is TGTGCCAGCAGCTTGCCGGGACTAGGTAATCTCGGAGATACGCAGTATTTT. This codes for CASSLPGLGNLGDTQYF. The V and J genes are TRBV7-9 and TRBJ2-3, with TRBD2 matching 8 bases. In germline, CDR1 is SEHNR, CDR2 FQNEAQ (reference sequence). The CDR3 covers 17 residues. V gave up 3 bases and J gave up 5 bases; unmatched junction bases: 13.

The CDR3 protein is CASSARSSGNTIYF. The CDR3 DNA follows: TGCGCCAGCAGCGCCAGGAGTTCTGGAAACACCATATATTTT. The chain joins TRBV5-1 to TRBJ1-3, with D uncertain. The V end lost 4 bases, the J end lost 1 base, and 9 bases lay between the germline ends. The CDR3 is 14 amino acids. Looked up from germline, CDR1 is SGHRS and CDR2 is YFSETQ. The full variable domain, rest sourced from reference TRBV5-1 and TRBJ1-3, is KAGVTQTPRYLIKTRGQQVTLSCSPISGHRSVSWYQQTPGQGLQFLFEYFSETQRNKGNFPGRFSGRQFSNSRSEMNVSTLELGDSALYLCASSARSSGNTIYFGEGSWLTVV.

As to this clone: The limits of the CDR3 on the DNA are not certain, so only TCRdb's listed CDR3 is given. J is TRBJ2-7 and V is TRBV10-3. Both ends counted, the CDR3 spans 15 residues. The germline V gene encodes CDR1 ENHRY and CDR2 SYGVKD. The CDR3 sequence is CAISILAGGNYEQYF.

This clone was found once. V and J are TRBV7-2 and TRBJ1-1; 10 nucleotides align to TRBD1. Per germline, CDR1 SGHTA and CDR2 FQGNSA. V lost 1 base to trimming and J lost 6 bases; unmatched junction nucleotides: 8. CDR3 size: 16 residues. The CDR3 DNA reads as TGTGCCAGCAGCTTAGTGGGGATTGGGACAGGGGCTGAAGCTTTCTTT. Translated, it gives CASSLVGIGTGAEAFF.

The V gene is TRBV5-1, the J gene TRBJ2-7; maybe TRBD1 (6 bases). The CDR3 is 15 amino acids. The germline CDR1 and CDR2 sequences are SGHRS and YFSETQ. The V end was cut by 4 bases, the J end by 5 bases, with 19 bases between. The CDR3 DNA reads TGCGCCAGCAGCGCCCCTTTTGGGGGCTGGGACGAGCAGTACTTC. This encodes CASSAPFGGWDEQYF.

The CDR3 spells CASSVVQAGANVLTF. CDR3 coding DNA: TGTGCCAGCAGCGTAGTACAGGCTGGGGCCAACGTCCTGACTTTC. The V and J genes are TRBV9 and TRBJ2-6; maybe TRBD1 (5 bases). Trimming removed 0 bases from V and 2 bases from J, with 6 bases in between. From germline, CDR1 is SGDLS and CDR2 YYNGEE. CDR3 length: 15 amino acids.

The sample holds a few counts of this clone. The chain recombines TRBV9 with TRBJ2-1, with 9 bases fitting TRBD2. CDR3 length: 15 amino acids. Germline V gene data show CDR1 as SGDLS and CDR2 as YYNGEE. Trimming cost V 3 bases and J 7 bases; bases outside gene matches: 8. The CDR3 is CASSGSGSRLNEQFF. DNA for the CDR3: TGTGCCAGCAGCGGTAGCGGGAGTCGTTTAAATGAGCAGTTCTTC.

This chain uses TRBV19 with TRBJ2-1; the D call may be TRBD1 or TRBD2 (5 bases each). Germline V gene lookup returns CDR1 LNHDA and CDR2 SQIVND (reference sequence). V was trimmed by 6 bases and J by 4 bases, leaving 13 bases between them. The CDR3 has 14 residues. CDR3 DNA sequence: TGTGCCAGTAGCGGGACCATAACTTACAATGAGCAGTTCTTC. It encodes CASSGTITYNEQFF.